The next 7 T cell receptor beta chains were all read from a single sample in a study of T cells in Graves' hyperthyroidism and ophthalmopathy. Amplification of TCR beta CDR3 regions was performed using RNA transcripts as template. TCR CDR3 regions were first amplified by RT-PCR with HTBI primers. TCRdb fed the multiplex PCR reads into MiXCR, producing one record per CDR3 protein. The table shows approximately 380,000 distinct CDR3 sequences, with approximately 20% occurring only once. Sequencing used blood. The receptors were gathered from a woman aged 18-30 years with Graves' hyperthyroidism.

This clonotype was recorded many times. The chain recombines TRBV28 with TRBJ1-5; 10 bases match TRBD1. In germline, CDR1 is MDHEN, CDR2 SYDVKM. The CDR3 loop spans 14 amino acids. Trimming at V came to 6 bases and at J to 6 bases, leaving 5 bases not matched to a gene. The CDR3 nucleotides are TGTGCCAGCAGCCCGGGACAGGGGCGTCAGCCCCAGCATTTT. Translated: CASSPGQGRQPQHF. Full variable domain (missing parts from reference TRBV28 and TRBJ1-5): DVKVTQSSRYLVKRTGEKVFLECVQDMDHENMFWYRQDPGLGLRLIYFSYDVKMKEKGDIPEGYSVSREKKERFSLILESASTNQTSMYLCASSPGQGRQPQHFGDGTRLSIL.

This clonotype was detected only a few times. The chain combines TRBV6-2 or TRBV6-3 with TRBJ2-5; D uncertain. This CDR3 has 17 residues. Trimming removed 2 bases at V and 0 bases at J, with 16 bases between. The germline CDR1 and CDR2 sequences are MNHEY and SVGEGT. CDR3 sequence reads: CASSYAPRTSYQETQYF. The CDR3 DNA reads as TGTGCCAGCAGTTACGCCCCCCGCACCTCGTACCAAGAGACCCAGTACTTC.

This clonotype was detected many times. V usage is TRBV15 and J usage is TRBJ1-5; D may be TRBD1 (5 bases). CDR1 and CDR2 from the germline V gene are LNHNV and YYDKDF (reference sequence). CDR3 length equals 14 residues. Trimming took off 5 bases at V and 7 bases at J, with 15 bases between the two ends. CDR3 protein: CATSALGGRQPQHF. The DNA for the CDR3 is TGTGCCACCAGCGCCCTGGGGGGAAGGCAGCCCCAGCATTTT. Full variable domain (remainder filled in from reference TRBV15 and TRBJ1-5): DAMVIQNPRYQVTQFGKPVTLSCSQTLNHNVMYWYQQKSSQAPKLLFHYYDKDFNNEADTPDNFQSRRPNTSFCFLDIRSPGLGDTAMYLCATSALGGRQPQHFGDGTRLSIL.

This clonotype was found many times. The rearrangement links TRBV12-3 or TRBV12-4 to TRBJ2-2; D uncertain. The CDR3 extends over 13 amino acids. V lost 6 bases and J lost 6, with 11 bases in between. The CDR3 sequence is CASSRVRSGELFF. The CDR3 DNA is TGTGCCAGCAGCCGGGTCCGATCCGGGGAGCTGTTTTTT.

A note on this clonotype: With a much larger clone just one base away, this may be a read error. The rearrangement joins TRBV19 to TRBJ1-2; D unclear. This CDR3 spans 13 amino acids. Germline CDR1 and CDR2: LNHDA and SQIVND (reference sequence). The CDR3, as DNA: TGTGCCAGTAGTCCCGGACGGAGCTATGGCCACACCTTC. This encodes CASSPGRSYGHTF.

The sample holds many counts of this clonotype. This sequence joins TRBV20-1 and TRBJ1-2; 7 bases fit TRBD1. The junction had 5 bases not matched to a gene; V was cut back by 6 bases and J by 1 base. CDR3 length: 13 residues. Per the germline V gene, CDR1 is DFQATT and CDR2 is SNEGSKA (reference sequence). The CDR3 here is CSAAGQLNYGYTF. In DNA, the CDR3 is TGCAGTGCCGCGGGACAGCTTAACTATGGCTACACCTTC.

Many counts were recorded for this clonotype. The rearrangement uses TRBV19 and TRBJ1-2; TRBD1 is a possible D gene (5 bases). The CDR3 has 15 amino acids. CDR1 and CDR2 from the germline V gene are LNHDA and SQIVND (reference sequence). Trimming removed 5 bases at V and 4 bases at J, with 17 bases between. The chain's CDR3 is CASSRGDGVGYGYTF. CDR3 sequence (DNA): TGTGCCAGTAGTCGAGGGGACGGTGTGGGCTATGGCTACACCTTC.